This T cell receptor (beta chain) was sequenced for a study of blood T cell repertoires in COVID-19. Background on the study: Italy, Spain and the United States were the sources of the convalescent and acute COVID-19 samples. T cells, B-cell-depleted T cells, or PBMCs provided the cDNA or gDNA that served as material.

V was trimmed by 3 bases and J by 13 bases, leaving 15 bases between them. The length of the CDR3 is 12 residues. CDR1 and CDR2 from the germline V gene are LNHDA and SQIVND (reference sequence). The assay was immunoSEQ multiplex PCR, and TCRdb's table has in-frame clones only and misses some. The data show 250,000 to 300,000 clones, around 89% seen once. In its sample, this clone was seen a few times. The Seattle patients, enrolled during active infection, were followed longitudinally. Sequenced sample: peripheral blood. The chain recombines TRBV19 with TRBJ1-1; D not resolved. The sequence derives from a woman aged 55-69 years with COVID-19, enrolled during active disease. CDR3 region: CASSMIGEGGFF. DNA for the CDR3: TGTGCCAGTAGTATGATTGGGGAAGGAGGTTTCTTT. Combining the CDR3 with reference TRBV19 and TRBJ1-1 gives the whole variable domain DGGITQSPKYLFRKEGQNVTLSCEQNLNHDAMYWYRQDPGQGLRLIYYSQIVNDFQKGDIAEGYSVSREKKESFPLTVTSAQKNPTAFYLCASSMIGEGGFFGQGTRLTVV.